The T cell receptor beta chain under discussion was sequenced for a study of blood T cell repertoires in COVID-19. Study context: The origin of the acute and convalescent COVID-19 samples was the United States, Italy and Spain. In each case, the material was cDNA or gDNA derived from T cells, B-cell-depleted T cells, or PBMCs.

Trimming left V 9 bases short and J 1 base short, with 4 bases between. This CDR3 region has 11 residues. The V gene's germline CDR1 is MNHEY and CDR2 SVGAGI. Under the authors' procedure: Reference gene primer amplification gave estimated nucleated cell counts. Sequencing used immunoSEQ multiplex PCR; TCRdb keeps in-frame clones, though not all of them. The V and J calls and clone size are taken from that table; D and trimming were inferred from the DNA. The sample lists approximately 190,000 clones; roughly four fifths were seen once. Sequencing was carried out using peripheral blood. The receptor was derived from a middle-aged woman with acute or convalescent COVID-19. The chain employs TRBV6-5 and TRBJ1-3; D is ambiguous. CDR3 residues: CASISGNTIYF. In nucleotides, the CDR3 is TGTGCCAGTATTTCTGGAAACACCATATATTTT.